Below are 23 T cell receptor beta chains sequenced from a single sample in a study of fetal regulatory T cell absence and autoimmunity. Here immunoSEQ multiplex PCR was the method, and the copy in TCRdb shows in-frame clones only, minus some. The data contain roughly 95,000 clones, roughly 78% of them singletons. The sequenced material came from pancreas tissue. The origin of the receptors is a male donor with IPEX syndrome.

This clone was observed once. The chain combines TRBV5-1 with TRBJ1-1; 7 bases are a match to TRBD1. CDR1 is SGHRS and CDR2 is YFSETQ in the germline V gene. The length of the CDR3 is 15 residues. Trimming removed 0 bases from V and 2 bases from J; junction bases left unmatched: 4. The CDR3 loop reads CASSLAQGGNTEAFF. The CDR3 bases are TGCGCCAGCAGCTTGGCCCAGGGGGGAAACACTGAAGCTTTCTTT.

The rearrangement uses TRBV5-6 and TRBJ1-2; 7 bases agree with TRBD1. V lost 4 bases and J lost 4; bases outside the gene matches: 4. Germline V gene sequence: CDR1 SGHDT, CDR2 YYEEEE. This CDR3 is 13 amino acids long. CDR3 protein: CASSSGQVYGYTF. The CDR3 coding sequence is TGTGCCAGCAGCAGTGGACAGGTCTATGGCTACACCTTC.

The CDR3 region has the DNA TGCGCCAGCAGCCCCTGGGACAGGGGGCATGGAGATACGCAGTATTTT. Encoded protein: CASSPWDRGHGDTQYF. The chain joins TRBV4-1 to TRBJ2-3, with 12 positions matching TRBD1. The J segment lost 5 bases and the V segment lost 4 bases, leaving 7 bases of the junction unmatched. Germline CDR1 reads MGHRA; CDR2 reads YSYEKL. The CDR3 runs 16 residues.

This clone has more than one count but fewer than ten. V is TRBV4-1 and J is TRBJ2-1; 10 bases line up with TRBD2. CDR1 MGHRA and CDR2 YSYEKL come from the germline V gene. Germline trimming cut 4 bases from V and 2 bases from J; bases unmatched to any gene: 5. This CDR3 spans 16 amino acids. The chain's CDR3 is CASSPEREGPYNEQFF. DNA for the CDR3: TGCGCCAGCAGCCCAGAGCGGGAGGGCCCCTACAATGAGCAGTTCTTC.

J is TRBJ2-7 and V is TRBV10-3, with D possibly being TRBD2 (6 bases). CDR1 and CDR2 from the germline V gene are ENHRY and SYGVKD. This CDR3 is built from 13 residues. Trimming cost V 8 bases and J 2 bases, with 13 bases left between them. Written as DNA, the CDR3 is TGTGCCATCGCCAGCGGGCAACCCTACGAGCAGTACTTC. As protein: CAIASGQPYEQYF.

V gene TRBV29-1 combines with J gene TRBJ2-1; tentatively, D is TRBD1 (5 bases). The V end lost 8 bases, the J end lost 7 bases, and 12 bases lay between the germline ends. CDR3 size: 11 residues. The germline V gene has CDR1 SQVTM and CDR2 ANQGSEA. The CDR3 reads CSLGNRNEQFF. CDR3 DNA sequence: TGCAGCCTTGGGAACAGGAATGAGCAGTTCTTC.

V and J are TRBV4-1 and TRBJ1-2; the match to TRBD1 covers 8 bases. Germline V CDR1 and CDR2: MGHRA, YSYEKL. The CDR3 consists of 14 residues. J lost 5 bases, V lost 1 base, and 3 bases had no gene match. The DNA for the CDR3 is TGCGCCAGCAGCCAAGGGACAGGGAGGTATGGCTACACCTTC. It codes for CASSQGTGRYGYTF.

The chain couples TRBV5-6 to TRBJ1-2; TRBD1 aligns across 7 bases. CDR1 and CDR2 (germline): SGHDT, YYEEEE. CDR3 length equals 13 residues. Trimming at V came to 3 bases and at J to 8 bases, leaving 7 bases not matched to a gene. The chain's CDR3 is CASSSDRWGGYTF. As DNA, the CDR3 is TGTGCCAGCAGCTCGGACAGGTGGGGCGGCTACACCTTC.

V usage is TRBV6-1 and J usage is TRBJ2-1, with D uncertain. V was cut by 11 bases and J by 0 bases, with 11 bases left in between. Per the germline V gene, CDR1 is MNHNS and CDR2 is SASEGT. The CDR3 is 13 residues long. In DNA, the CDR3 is TGTGCCGGCGCGGTCAGCTCCTACAATGAGCAGTTCTTC. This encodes CAGAVSSYNEQFF.

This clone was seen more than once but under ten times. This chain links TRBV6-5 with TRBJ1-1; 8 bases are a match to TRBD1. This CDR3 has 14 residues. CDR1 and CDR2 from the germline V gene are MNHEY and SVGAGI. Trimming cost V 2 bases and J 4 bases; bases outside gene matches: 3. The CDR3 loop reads CASSYHGTGTEAFF. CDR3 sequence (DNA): TGTGCCAGCAGTTACCATGGGACAGGCACTGAAGCTTTCTTT.

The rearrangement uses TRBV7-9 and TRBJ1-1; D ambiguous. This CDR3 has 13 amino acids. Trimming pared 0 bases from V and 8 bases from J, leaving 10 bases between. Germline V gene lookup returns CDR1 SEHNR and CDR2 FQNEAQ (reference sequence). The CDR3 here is CASSLAPRREAFF. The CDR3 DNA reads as TGTGCCAGCAGCTTAGCCCCACGACGGGAAGCTTTCTTT.

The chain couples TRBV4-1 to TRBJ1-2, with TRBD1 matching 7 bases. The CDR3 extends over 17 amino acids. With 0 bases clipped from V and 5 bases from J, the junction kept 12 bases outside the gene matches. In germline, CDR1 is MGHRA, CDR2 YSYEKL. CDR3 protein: CASSQDLPQTGRYGYTF. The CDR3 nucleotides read TGCGCCAGCAGCCAAGACCTACCCCAGACAGGGAGGTATGGCTACACCTTC.

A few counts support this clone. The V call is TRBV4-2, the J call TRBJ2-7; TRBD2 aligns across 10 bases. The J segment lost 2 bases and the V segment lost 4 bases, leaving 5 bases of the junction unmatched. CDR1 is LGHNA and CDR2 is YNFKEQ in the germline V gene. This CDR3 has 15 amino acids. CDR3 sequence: CASSPLAGRAYEQYF. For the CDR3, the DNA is TGTGCCAGCAGCCCACTAGCGGGGAGGGCCTACGAGCAGTACTTC.

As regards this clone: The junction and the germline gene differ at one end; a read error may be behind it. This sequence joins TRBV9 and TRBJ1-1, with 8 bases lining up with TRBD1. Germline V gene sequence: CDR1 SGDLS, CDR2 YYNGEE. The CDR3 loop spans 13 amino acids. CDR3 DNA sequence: TGTGCCAGCAGCTCACCCGGGACAGGCGATTCGGGCTTT. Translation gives CASSSPGTGDSGF.

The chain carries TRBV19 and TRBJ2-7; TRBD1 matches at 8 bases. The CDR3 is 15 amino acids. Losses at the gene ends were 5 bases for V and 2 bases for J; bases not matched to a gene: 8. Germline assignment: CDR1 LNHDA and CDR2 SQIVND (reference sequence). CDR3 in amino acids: CASSVRQGFTYEQYF. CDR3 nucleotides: TGTGCCAGTAGTGTTAGACAGGGGTTTACCTACGAGCAGTACTTC. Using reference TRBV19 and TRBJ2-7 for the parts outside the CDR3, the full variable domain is DGGITQSPKYLFRKEGQNVTLSCEQNLNHDAMYWYRQDPGQGLRLIYYSQIVNDFQKGDIAEGYSVSREKKESFPLTVTSAQKNPTAFYLCASSVRQGFTYEQYFGPGTRLTVT.

The CDR3 region is CASSSVAGGSYEQYF. The CDR3 bases are TGTGCCAGCAGCTCCGTGGCAGGGGGCTCCTACGAGCAGTACTTC. This chain uses TRBV11-3 with TRBJ2-7; TRBD1 agrees at 7 bases. J gave up 0 bases and V 4 bases, and 6 bases lay outside the gene matches. The CDR3 totals 15 residues. Germline CDR1 reads SGHNT; CDR2 reads YENEEA.

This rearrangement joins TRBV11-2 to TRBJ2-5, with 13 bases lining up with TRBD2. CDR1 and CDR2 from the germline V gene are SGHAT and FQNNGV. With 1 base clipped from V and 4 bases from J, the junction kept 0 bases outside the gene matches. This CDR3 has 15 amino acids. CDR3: CASSLGTSGRETQYF. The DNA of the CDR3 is TGTGCCAGCAGCTTAGGGACTAGCGGGAGAGAGACCCAGTACTTC.

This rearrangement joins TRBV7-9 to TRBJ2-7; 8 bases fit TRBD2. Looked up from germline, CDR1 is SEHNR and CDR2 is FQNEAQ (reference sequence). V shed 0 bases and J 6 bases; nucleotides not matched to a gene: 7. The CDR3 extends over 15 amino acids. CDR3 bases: TGTGCCAGCAGCTTAGCGGGGTCGGGGGGGCTCGAGCAGTACTTC. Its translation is CASSLAGSGGLEQYF. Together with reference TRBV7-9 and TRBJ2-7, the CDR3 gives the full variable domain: DTGVSQNPRHKITKRGQNVTFRCDPISEHNRLYWYRQTLGQGPEFLTYFQNEAQLEKSRLLSDRFSAERPKGSFSTLEIQRTEQGDSAMYLCASSLAGSGGLEQYFGPGTRLTVT.

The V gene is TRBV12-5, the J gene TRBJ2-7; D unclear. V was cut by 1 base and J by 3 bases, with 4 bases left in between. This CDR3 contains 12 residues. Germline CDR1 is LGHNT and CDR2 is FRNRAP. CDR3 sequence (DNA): TGTGCTAGTGGTTTGGGACACTACGAGCAGTACTTC. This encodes CASGLGHYEQYF.

The CDR3 DNA reads TGCGCCAGCAGCTTGCCCGGGATAGGGGCCTACGAGCAGTACTTC. Translation: CASSLPGIGAYEQYF. The V call is TRBV5-1, the J call TRBJ2-7; the D gene could be TRBD1 or TRBD2 (5 bases each). Trimming took 1 base from V and 2 from J, leaving 13 bases between them. The CDR3 length is 15 residues. Germline V CDR1 and CDR2: SGHRS, YFSETQ.

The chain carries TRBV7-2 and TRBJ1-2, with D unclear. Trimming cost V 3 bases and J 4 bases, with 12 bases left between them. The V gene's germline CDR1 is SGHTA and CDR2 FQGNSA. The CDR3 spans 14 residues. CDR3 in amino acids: CASSFSWEGYGYTF. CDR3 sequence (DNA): TGTGCCAGCAGCTTCTCGTGGGAAGGCTATGGCTACACCTTC.

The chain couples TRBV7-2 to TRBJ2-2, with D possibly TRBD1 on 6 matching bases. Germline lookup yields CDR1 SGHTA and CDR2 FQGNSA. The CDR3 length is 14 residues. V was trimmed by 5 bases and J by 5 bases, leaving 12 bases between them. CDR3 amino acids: CASSTRTATGELFF. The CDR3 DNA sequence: TGTGCCAGCAGCACCCGGACAGCAACCGGGGAGCTGTTTTTT.

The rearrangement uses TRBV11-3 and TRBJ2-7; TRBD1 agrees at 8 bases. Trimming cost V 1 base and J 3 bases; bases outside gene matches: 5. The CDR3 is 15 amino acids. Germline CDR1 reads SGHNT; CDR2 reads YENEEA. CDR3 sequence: CASSLGRTGIYEQYF. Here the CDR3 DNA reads TGTGCCAGCAGCTTAGGGCGGACAGGGATCTACGAGCAGTACTTC.